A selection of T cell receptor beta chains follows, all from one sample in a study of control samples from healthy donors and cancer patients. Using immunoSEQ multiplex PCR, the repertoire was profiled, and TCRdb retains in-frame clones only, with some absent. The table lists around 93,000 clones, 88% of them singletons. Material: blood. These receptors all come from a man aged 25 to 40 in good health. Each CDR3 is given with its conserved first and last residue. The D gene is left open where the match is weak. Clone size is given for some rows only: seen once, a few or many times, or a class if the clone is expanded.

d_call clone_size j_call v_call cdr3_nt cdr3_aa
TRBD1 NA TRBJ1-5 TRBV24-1 TGTGCCACCGCCGACAGGGGCGGACAGCCCCAGCATTTT CATADRGGQPQHF
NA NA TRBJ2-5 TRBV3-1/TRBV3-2 TGTGCCAGCAGCCAAGAAGATAGGAGGGCACACTTC CASSQEDRRAHF
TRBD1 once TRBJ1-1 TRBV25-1 TGTGCCAGCCAGTTACAGGGGGTCACTGAAGCTTTCTTT CASQLQGVTEAFF
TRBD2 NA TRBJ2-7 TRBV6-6 TGTGCCAGCAGTTACTCGGGGCGGGAGCGTGGCCGGGAGCAGTACTTC CASSYSGRERGREQYF
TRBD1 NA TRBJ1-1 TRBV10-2 TGCGCCAGCAGTGAAACAGGGGGGACGAACACTGAAGCTTTCTTT CASSETGGTNTEAFF
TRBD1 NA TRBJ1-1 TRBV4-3 TGCGCCAGCAGCCAAGATCAGGGGGAGAACACTGAAGCTTTCTTT CASSQDQGENTEAFF
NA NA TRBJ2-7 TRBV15 TGTGCCACCAGCAGAGATCCAGGCCCCAGCTCCTACGAGCAGTACTTC CATSRDPGPSSYEQYF
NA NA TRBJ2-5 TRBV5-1 TGCGCCAGCAGCTTTTTGACAGGCACCGGGTCGGGGACCCAGTACTTC CASSFLTGTGSGTQYF
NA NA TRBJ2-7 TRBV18 TGTGCCAGCTCACCAGGGGGCGGTGTCTACGAGCAGTACTTC CASSPGGGVYEQYF
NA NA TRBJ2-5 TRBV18 TGTGCCAGCTCACCCGGCCAAAGAGTGGCCCAGTACTTC CASSPGQRVAQYF
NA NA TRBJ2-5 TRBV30 TGTGCCACAACTTTAGCCTGGGAGACCCAGTACTTC CATTLAWETQYF
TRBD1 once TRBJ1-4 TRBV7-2 TGTGCCAGCACCCCAGGGGGGGGGTTGGCTAATGAAAAACTGTTTTTT CASTPGGGLANEKLFF
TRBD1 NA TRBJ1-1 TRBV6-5 TGTGCCAGCAGTTACATCCGGACAGGGGGGAACACTGAAGCTTTCTTT CASSYIRTGGNTEAFF
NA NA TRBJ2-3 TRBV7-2 TGTGCCAGCAGCCCCACCTGGGTAGCGGGCACAGATACGCAGTATTTT CASSPTWVAGTDTQYF
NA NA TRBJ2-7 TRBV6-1 TGTGCCAGCAGTGACCCCGGGACACTCACCTACGAGCAGTACTTC CASSDPGTLTYEQYF
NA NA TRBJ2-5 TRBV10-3 TGTGCCATCAGTGGAGGGGAACAAGAGACCCAGTACTTC CAISGGEQETQYF
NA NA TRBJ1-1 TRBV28 TGTGCCAGCGGGACCGGGCAGGGCGTCTTCACTGAAGCTTTCTTT CASGTGQGVFTEAFF
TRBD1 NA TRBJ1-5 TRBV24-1 TGTGCCACCGGGGACAGGTCGGATCAGCCCCAGCATTTT CATGDRSDQPQHF
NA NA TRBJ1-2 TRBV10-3 TGTGCCATCAGCCCCGAACAGACCAGTAACTATGGCTACACCTTC CAISPEQTSNYGYTF
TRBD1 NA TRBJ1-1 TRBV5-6 TGTGCCAGCAGCACGCGGACAGGGTCCACTGAAGCTTTCTTT CASSTRTGSTEAFF
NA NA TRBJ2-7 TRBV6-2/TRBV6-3 TGTGCCAGCAGTTACCGCACGATCGGGGGACCTTCCTACGAGCAGTACTTC CASSYRTIGGPSYEQYF
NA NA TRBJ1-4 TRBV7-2 TGTGCCAGCAGCTTACAGGGGTTGGATGAAAAACTGTTTTTT CASSLQGLDEKLFF
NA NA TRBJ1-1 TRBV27 TGTGCCAGCAGTTGGGGGATTCCCCTGAACACTGAAGCTTTCTTT CASSWGIPLNTEAFF